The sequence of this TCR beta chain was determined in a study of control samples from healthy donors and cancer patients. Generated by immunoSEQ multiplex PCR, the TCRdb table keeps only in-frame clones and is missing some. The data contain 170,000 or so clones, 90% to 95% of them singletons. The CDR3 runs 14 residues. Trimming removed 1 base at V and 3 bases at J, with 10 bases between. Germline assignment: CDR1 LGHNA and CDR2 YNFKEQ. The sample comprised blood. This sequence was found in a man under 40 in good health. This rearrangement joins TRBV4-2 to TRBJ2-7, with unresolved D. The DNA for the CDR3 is TGTGCCAGCAGCCAAGGGGTAACCTTCTACGAGCAGTACTTC. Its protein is CASSQGVTFYEQYF.